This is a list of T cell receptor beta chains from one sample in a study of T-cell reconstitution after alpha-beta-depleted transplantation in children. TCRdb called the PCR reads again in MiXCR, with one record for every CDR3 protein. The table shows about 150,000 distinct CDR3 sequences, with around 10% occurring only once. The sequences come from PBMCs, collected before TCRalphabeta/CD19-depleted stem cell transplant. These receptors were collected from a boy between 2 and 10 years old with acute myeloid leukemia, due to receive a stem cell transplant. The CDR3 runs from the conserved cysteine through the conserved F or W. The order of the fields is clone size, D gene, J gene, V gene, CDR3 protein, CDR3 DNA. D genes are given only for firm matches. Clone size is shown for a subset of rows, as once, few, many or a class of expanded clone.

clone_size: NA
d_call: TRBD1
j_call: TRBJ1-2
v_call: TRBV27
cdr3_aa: CASTPLPGQGIYGYTF
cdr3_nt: TGTGCCAGCACCCCGCTTCCGGGACAGGGGATCTATGGCTACACCTTC

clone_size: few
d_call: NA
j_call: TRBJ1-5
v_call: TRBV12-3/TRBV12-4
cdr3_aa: CASSRTADSNQPQHF
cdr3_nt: TGTGCCAGCAGTCGGACAGCAGATAGCAATCAGCCCCAGCATTTT

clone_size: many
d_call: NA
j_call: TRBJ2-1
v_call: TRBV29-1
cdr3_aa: CSVTDPSSYNEQFF
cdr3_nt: TGCAGCGTTACCGACCCTTCCTCCTACAATGAGCAGTTCTTC

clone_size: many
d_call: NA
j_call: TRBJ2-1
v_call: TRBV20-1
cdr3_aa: CSARGFSYNEQFF
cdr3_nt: TGCAGTGCCCGGGGCTTCAGCTACAATGAGCAGTTCTTC

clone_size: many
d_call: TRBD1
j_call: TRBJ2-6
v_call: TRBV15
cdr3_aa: CATSRDRGSGANVLTF
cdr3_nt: TGTGCCACCAGCCGGGACAGGGGCTCTGGGGCCAACGTCCTGACTTTC

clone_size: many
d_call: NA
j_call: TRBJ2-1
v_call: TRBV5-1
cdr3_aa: CASSLMQSSYNEQFF
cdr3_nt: TGCGCCAGCAGCTTGATGCAGAGCTCCTACAATGAGCAGTTCTTC

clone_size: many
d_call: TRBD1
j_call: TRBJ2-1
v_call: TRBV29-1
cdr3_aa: CSVCLPGQRNEQFF
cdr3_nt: TGCAGCGTTTGCCTACCGGGACAGCGCAATGAGCAGTTCTTC

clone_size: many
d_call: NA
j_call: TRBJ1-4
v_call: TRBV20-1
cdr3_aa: CSAIRQGEKLFF
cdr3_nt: TGCAGTGCAATCCGGCAGGGCGAAAAACTGTTTTTT

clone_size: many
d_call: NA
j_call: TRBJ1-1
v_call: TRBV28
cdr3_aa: CASSLWWGANTEAFF
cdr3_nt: TGTGCCAGCAGTTTATGGTGGGGGGCTAACACTGAAGCTTTCTTT

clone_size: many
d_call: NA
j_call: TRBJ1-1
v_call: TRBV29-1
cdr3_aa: CSVVGRGGAMNTEAFF
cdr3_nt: TGCAGCGTCGTCGGGCGGGGAGGGGCCATGAACACTGAAGCTTTCTTT

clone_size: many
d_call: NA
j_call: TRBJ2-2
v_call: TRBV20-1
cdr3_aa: CSAGRTGELFF
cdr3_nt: TGCAGTGCTGGAAGAACCGGGGAGCTGTTTTTT

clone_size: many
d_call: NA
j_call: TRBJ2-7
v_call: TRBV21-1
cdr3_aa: CASSHDRAPYEQYF
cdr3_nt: TGTGCCAGCAGCCACGACAGGGCCCCCTACGAGCAGTACTTC

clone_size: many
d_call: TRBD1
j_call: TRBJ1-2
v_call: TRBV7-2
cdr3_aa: CATDRGPNYGYTF
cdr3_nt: TGTGCCACGGACAGGGGACCCAACTATGGCTACACCTTC

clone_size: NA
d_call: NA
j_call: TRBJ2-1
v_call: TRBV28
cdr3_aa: CASGPGREQFF
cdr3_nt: TGTGCCAGCGGCCCCGGGCGTGAGCAGTTCTTC

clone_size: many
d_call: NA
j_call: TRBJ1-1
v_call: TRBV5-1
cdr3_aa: CASSFSIGFGHQNTEAFF
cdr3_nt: TGCGCCAGCAGCTTTTCTATCGGATTCGGGCACCAGAACACTGAAGCTTTCTTT

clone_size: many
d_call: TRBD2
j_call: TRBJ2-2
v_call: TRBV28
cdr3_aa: CASSLGPEREGQVSGELFF
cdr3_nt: TGTGCCAGCAGTTTGGGCCCGGAGCGGGAGGGCCAAGTTTCCGGGGAGCTGTTTTTT

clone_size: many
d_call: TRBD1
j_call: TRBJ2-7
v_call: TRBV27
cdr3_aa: CASSLTGAYEQYF
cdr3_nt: TGTGCCAGCAGCCTGACAGGGGCCTACGAGCAGTACTTC

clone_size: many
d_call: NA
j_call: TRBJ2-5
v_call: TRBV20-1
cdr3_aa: CSARDAFLHSLSATQYF
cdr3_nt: TGCAGTGCTAGAGATGCTTTCCTACATTCCTTGAGCGCGACCCAGTACTTC

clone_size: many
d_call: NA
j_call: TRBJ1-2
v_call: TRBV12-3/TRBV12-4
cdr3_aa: CASSLARLQGYTF
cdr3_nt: TGTGCCAGCAGTTTAGCTCGGTTGCAAGGCTACACCTTC

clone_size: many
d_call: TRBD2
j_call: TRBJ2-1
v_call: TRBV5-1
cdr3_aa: CASSLPRGGSYNEQFF
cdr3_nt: TGCGCCAGCAGCTTGCCCCGCGGGGGGTCGTACAATGAGCAGTTCTTC

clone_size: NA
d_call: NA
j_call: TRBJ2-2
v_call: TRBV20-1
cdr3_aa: CCARPSRGADRTGELFF
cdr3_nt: TGCTGTGCTAGACCCTCTCGGGGGGCCGATAGGACCGGGGAGCTGTTTTTT

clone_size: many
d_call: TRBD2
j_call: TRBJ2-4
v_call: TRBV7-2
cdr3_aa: CASSLGGLADSKNIQYF
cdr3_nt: TGTGCCAGCAGCTTAGGAGGACTAGCGGATTCCAAAAACATTCAGTACTTC

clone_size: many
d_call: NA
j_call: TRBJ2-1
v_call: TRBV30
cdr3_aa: CAGWTLTYNEQFF
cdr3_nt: TGTGCCGGATGGACTTTGACCTACAATGAGCAGTTCTTC

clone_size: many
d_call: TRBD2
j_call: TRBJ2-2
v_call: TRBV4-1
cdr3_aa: CASSQGSGGTGELFF
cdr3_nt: TGCGCCAGCAGCCAAGGGTCGGGGGGCACCGGGGAGCTGTTTTTT

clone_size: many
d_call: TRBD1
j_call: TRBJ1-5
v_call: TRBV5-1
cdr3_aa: CASSLGTGKEQPQHF
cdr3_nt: TGCGCCAGCAGCCTAGGGACAGGGAAGGAACAGCCCCAGCATTTT

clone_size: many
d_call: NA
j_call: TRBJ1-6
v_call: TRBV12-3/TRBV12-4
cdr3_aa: CASSPREPDNSPLHF
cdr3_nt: TGTGCCAGCAGTCCCCGGGAGCCTGATAATTCACCCCTCCACTTT

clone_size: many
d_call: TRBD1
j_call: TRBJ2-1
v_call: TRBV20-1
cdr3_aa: CSARPAGQGNNEQFF
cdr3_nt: TGCAGTGCTAGACCTGCGGGACAGGGAAATAATGAGCAGTTCTTC

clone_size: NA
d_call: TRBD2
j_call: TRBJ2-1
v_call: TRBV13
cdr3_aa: CASSVSGRVFEQFF
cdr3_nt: TGTGCCAGCAGCGTTAGCGGGAGAGTTTTTGAGCAGTTCTTC

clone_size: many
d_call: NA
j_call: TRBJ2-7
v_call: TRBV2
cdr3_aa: CASSDPSHGSYEQYF
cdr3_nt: TGTGCCAGCAGTGACCCCTCCCACGGCTCCTACGAGCAGTACTTC

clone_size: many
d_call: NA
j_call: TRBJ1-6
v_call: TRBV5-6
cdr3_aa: CASSLHGAGTSPLHF
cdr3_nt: TGTGCCAGCAGCCTCCATGGGGCCGGTACTTCACCCCTCCACTTT

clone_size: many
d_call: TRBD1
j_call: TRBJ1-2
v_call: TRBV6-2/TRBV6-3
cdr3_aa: CASSSGTGDGYTF
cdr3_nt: TGTGCCAGCAGTTCCGGGACAGGGGATGGCTACACCTTC

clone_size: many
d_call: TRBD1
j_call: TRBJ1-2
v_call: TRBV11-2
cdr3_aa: CASSGPGGTGYGYTF
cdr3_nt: TGTGCCAGCAGCGGCCCAGGGGGGACAGGGTATGGCTACACCTTC

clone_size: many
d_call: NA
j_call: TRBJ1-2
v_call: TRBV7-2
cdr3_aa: CASSLWVSGGYTF
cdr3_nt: TGTGCCAGCAGCTTATGGGTCTCGGGTGGCTACACCTTC

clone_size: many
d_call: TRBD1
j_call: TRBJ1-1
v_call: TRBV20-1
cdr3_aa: CSAVQRDRGIMNTEAFF
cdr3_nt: TGCAGTGCTGTACAACGGGACAGGGGGATCATGAACACTGAAGCTTTCTTT

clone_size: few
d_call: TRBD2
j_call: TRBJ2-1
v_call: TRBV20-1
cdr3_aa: CSAPQGGLAGGPSNEQFF
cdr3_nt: TGCAGTGCTCCCCAGGGGGGACTAGCGGGAGGGCCGAGCAATGAGCAGTTCTTC

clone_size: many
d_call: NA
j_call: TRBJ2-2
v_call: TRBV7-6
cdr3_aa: CASSQGLAPRYTGELFF
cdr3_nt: TGTGCCAGCAGCCAGGGGCTAGCGCCTCGCTACACCGGGGAGCTGTTTTTT

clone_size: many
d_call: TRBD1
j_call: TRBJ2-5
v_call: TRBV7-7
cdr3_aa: CASSQGGTGEETQYF
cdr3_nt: TGTGCCAGCAGCCAAGGAGGGACAGGGGAAGAGACCCAGTACTTC

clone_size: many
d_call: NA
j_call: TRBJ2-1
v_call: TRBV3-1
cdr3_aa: CASSPTTSSYNEQFF
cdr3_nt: TGTGCCAGCAGCCCGACGACTAGTTCCTACAATGAGCAGTTCTTC

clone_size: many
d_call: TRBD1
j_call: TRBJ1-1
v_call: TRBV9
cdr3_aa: CASSGPGQGVHTEAFF
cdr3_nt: TGTGCCAGCAGTGGGCCGGGACAGGGAGTCCACACTGAAGCTTTCTTT

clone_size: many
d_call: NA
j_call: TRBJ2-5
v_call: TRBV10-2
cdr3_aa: CASSDIQGGTETQYF
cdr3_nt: TGCGCCAGCAGTGATATACAAGGGGGGACAGAGACCCAGTACTTC